This passage covers 27 T cell receptor beta chains from one sample sequenced in a study of OX40 agonist ivuxolimab in advanced cancers. Assay used: immunoSEQ multiplex PCR; TCRdb lists only in-frame clones, some missing. The sample lists fewer than 90,000 clones, around 90% seen once, with approximately 1.2% in the top ten. The input for sequencing was CD4+ or CD8+ T cells sorted from blood, taken in a trial of the OX40 agonist ivuxolimab. Receptor source: an adult with an advanced solid tumor such as melanoma, head and neck, liver or kidney cancer.

The chain uses TRBV6-5 and TRBJ2-3; unclear D gene. Trimming took 0 bases from V and 0 from J, leaving 10 bases between them. From germline, CDR1 is MNHEY and CDR2 SVGAGI. This CDR3 spans 16 amino acids. CDR3 sequence reads: CASSYSTGASTDTQYF. The CDR3 DNA follows: TGTGCCAGCAGTTACTCGACGGGTGCTAGCACAGATACGCAGTATTTT.

This clone was picked up one time. The rearrangement links TRBV5-1 to TRBJ2-7, with D perhaps matching TRBD1 (5 bases). V was shortened by 6 bases and J by 4 bases, with 20 bases between the two germline ends. This CDR3 contains 15 residues. The V gene's germline CDR1 is SGHRS and CDR2 YFSETQ. CDR3 protein: CASKGETGRAYEQYF. The CDR3 DNA is TGCGCCAGCAAAGGAGAAACAGGTCGGGCGTACGAGCAGTACTTC.

J is TRBJ2-1 and V is TRBV5-1; weak D call: TRBD1 (6 bases). The CDR3 sequence is 15 residues long. Trimming took off 2 bases at V and 2 bases at J, with 11 bases between the two ends. Looked up from germline, CDR1 is SGHRS and CDR2 is YFSETQ. The CDR3 region has the DNA TGCGCCAGCAGCTTAGAAGACAGGACCTACAATGAGCAGTTCTTC. Amino acids: CASSLEDRTYNEQFF.

The sample holds a few counts of this clone. The chain carries TRBV6-5 and TRBJ2-7; D may be TRBD2 (5 bases). Trimming stripped 6 bases from V and 4 bases from J, with 10 bases between. Germline V gives CDR1 MNHEY, CDR2 SVGAGI. The CDR3 contains 12 residues. Written as DNA, the CDR3 is TGTGCCAGCAGGACTTCGGGGTACGAGCAGTACTTC. Translating it yields CASRTSGYEQYF.

The gene calls are TRBV14 and TRBJ2-2; D unclear. Trimming pared 2 bases from V and 4 bases from J, leaving 14 bases between. Germline lookup yields CDR1 SGHDN and CDR2 FVKESK. The CDR3 sequence is 16 residues long. The DNA for the CDR3 is TGTGCCAGCAGCCAATTACCTGGATCGACCACCGGGGAGCTGTTTTTT. Protein: CASSQLPGSTTGELFF.

This rearrangement joins TRBV18 to TRBJ2-5; the match to TRBD2 covers 8 bases. CDR3 size: 13 residues. Germline CDR1 KGHSH, CDR2 LQKENI. V trimming: 4 bases; J trimming: 4 bases; junction bases outside the gene matches: 2. The CDR3 protein is CASSLGLAETQYF. The CDR3, as DNA: TGTGCCAGCTCACTCGGACTAGCAGAGACCCAGTACTTC.

The chain couples TRBV19 to TRBJ2-7, with TRBD1 matching 8 bases. In germline, CDR1 is LNHDA, CDR2 SQIVND (reference sequence). This CDR3 is built from 14 residues. V dropped 7 bases and J dropped 0; count of bases not matched to a gene: 5. Here the CDR3 DNA reads TGTGCCAGTAAGAGGGACAGGTCCTCCTACGAGCAGTACTTC. It translates to CASKRDRSSYEQYF.

CDR3 region: CASSLGVGYTF. CDR3 in DNA: TGTGCCAGCAGCTTAGGTGTCGGCTACACCTTC. The chain joins TRBV11-2 to TRBJ1-2; D gene unclear. Germline assignment: CDR1 SGHAT and CDR2 FQNNGV. CDR3 length equals 11 residues. V gave up 1 base and J gave up 8 bases, with 5 bases separating them.

J is TRBJ1-6 and V is TRBV18; D unclear. The CDR3 length is 14 residues. With 4 bases removed from V and 5 bases from J, the gap between germline ends came to 9 bases. Germline CDR1 reads KGHSH; CDR2 reads LQKENI. CDR3 residues: CASSLDGHNSPLHF. The CDR3 DNA sequence: TGTGCCAGCTCACTGGACGGGCATAATTCACCCCTCCACTTT. The entire variable domain, with the rest obtained from reference TRBV18 and TRBJ1-6, is as follows: NAGVMQNPRHLVRRRGQEARLRCSPMKGHSHVYWYRQLPEEGLKFMVYLQKENIIDESGMPKERFSAEFPKEGPSILRIQQVVRGDSAAYFCASSLDGHNSPLHFGNGTRLTVT.

V and J are TRBV10-2 and TRBJ2-7, with TRBD1 identical over 7 bases. The V gene's germline CDR1 is WSHSY and CDR2 SAAADI. This CDR3 contains 15 residues. V lost 4 bases to trimming and J lost 3 bases; unmatched junction nucleotides: 9. The CDR3 is CASSGPGQNHYEQYF. In DNA, the CDR3 is TGCGCCAGCAGTGGCCCGGGACAGAACCACTACGAGCAGTACTTC.

This chain uses TRBV7-9 with TRBJ2-2; 11 nucleotides align to TRBD2. The CDR3 runs 16 residues. Trimming took 5 bases from V and 3 from J; bases not matched to a gene: 5. CDR1 is SEHNR and CDR2 is FQNEAQ in the germline V gene (reference sequence). The CDR3 loop reads CASSPRLAGYTGELFF. The DNA of the CDR3 is TGTGCCAGCAGCCCAAGACTAGCGGGGTACACCGGGGAGCTGTTTTTT.

The V and J genes are TRBV11-2 and TRBJ2-7; D is possibly TRBD1 (6 bases). Germline assignment: CDR1 SGHAT and CDR2 FQNNGV. This CDR3 spans 15 amino acids. V lost 5 bases and J lost 0, with 14 bases in between. The CDR3: CASSHRDTRSYEQYF. The CDR3 bases are TGTGCCAGCAGCCATCGGGACACCCGCTCCTACGAGCAGTACTTC. The variable domain in full, with the rest retrieved from reference TRBV11-2 and TRBJ2-7, is EAGVAQSPRYKIIEKRQSVAFWCNPISGHATLYWYQQILGQGPKLLIQFQNNGVVDDSQLPKDRFSAERLKGVDSTLKIQPAKLEDSAVYLCASSHRDTRSYEQYFGPGTRLTVT.

The CDR3 nucleotides read TGTGCCAGCTCATCGTATGGTGCGAACACCGGGGAGCTGTTTTTT. Its protein product is CASSSYGANTGELFF. The V call is TRBV18, the J call TRBJ2-2; D gene uncertain. This CDR3 contains 15 residues. V lost 5 bases, J lost 0 bases, and 10 bases lay in between. Germline V lookup: CDR1 KGHSH, CDR2 LQKENI.

V and J are TRBV5-4 and TRBJ1-1; D is perhaps TRBD1 (5 bases). Per germline, CDR1 SGHNT and CDR2 YYREEE (reference sequence). The length of the CDR3 is 11 residues. V was cut by 5 bases and J by 7 bases, with 9 bases left in between. This CDR3 is CASSAGGEAFF. The CDR3 nucleotides read TGTGCCAGCAGTGCCGGGGGTGAAGCTTTCTTT.

The chain has TRBV7-8 and TRBJ1-4, with 8 bases identical to TRBD1. V dropped 0 bases and J dropped 5; count of bases not matched to a gene: 17. CDR3 size: 20 residues. CDR1 and CDR2 (germline): SGHVS, FQNEAQ. The DNA for the CDR3 is TGTGCCAGCAGCTTAGCTCGGGAAATCAGGGGGCGTTACACAAATGAAAAACTGTTTTTT. Protein sequence: CASSLAREIRGRYTNEKLFF.

The chain recombines TRBV10-3 with TRBJ1-1; no clear D. Germline CDR1 and CDR2: ENHRY and SYGVKD. V was trimmed by 6 bases and J by 1 base, leaving 15 bases between them. The CDR3 length is 15 residues. In DNA, the CDR3 is TGTGCCATCAGGGACTCGACCCGAACGAACACTGAAGCTTTCTTT. Residues: CAIRDSTRTNTEAFF.

This clone appeared a single time. This sequence joins TRBV10-1 and TRBJ2-1, with TRBD2 identical over 7 bases. CDR3 length: 15 residues. CDR1 and CDR2 from the germline V gene are WNHNN and SYGVQD (reference sequence). Trimming removed 2 bases from V and 5 bases from J; junction bases left unmatched: 6. DNA of the CDR3: TGCGCCAGCAGTGAGCCTGGACTAGGAGACAATGAGCAGTTCTTC. Residues: CASSEPGLGDNEQFF.

This sequence joins TRBV30 and TRBJ1-3; D unresolved. Trimming stripped 8 bases from V and 4 bases from J, with 18 bases between. Per the germline V gene, CDR1 is GTSNPN and CDR2 is SVGIG (reference sequence). There are 14 residues in the CDR3. Written as DNA, the CDR3 is TGTGCCGTGAACCGGGATTCGGGGGGAAACACCATATATTTT. It codes for CAVNRDSGGNTIYF.

CDR3 loop: CASSLGPQQEKLFF. The CDR3 DNA is TGTGCCAGCAGCTTAGGGCCCCAACAGGAAAAACTGTTTTTT. The chain has TRBV7-9 and TRBJ1-4; D call uncertain. From germline, CDR1 is SEHNR and CDR2 FQNEAQ (reference sequence). Trimming pared 1 base from V and 8 bases from J, leaving 11 bases between. There are 14 residues in the CDR3.

The chain uses TRBV18 and TRBJ1-1; no definite D call. The ends were cut back, 2 bases at V and 5 bases at J, with 9 bases in the middle. The CDR3 has 13 residues. The germline V gene has CDR1 KGHSH and CDR2 LQKENI. The CDR3 loop reads CASSPGMLTEAFF. The CDR3 bases are TGTGCCAGCTCACCAGGAATGTTGACTGAAGCTTTCTTT.

This chain joins TRBV19 and TRBJ1-5, with D hard to call. This CDR3 spans 15 amino acids. Trimming left V 5 bases short and J 6 bases short, with 17 bases between. CDR1 LNHDA and CDR2 SQIVND come from the germline V gene (reference sequence). The CDR3 region is CASSASSVGSQPQHF. The CDR3 region has the DNA TGTGCCAGTAGTGCCTCCTCAGTTGGGAGTCAGCCCCAGCATTTT.

V gene TRBV6-6 combines with J gene TRBJ2-7, with D tentatively TRBD2 (6 bases). The CDR3 covers 13 residues. The germline V gene has CDR1 MNHNY and CDR2 SVGAGI (reference sequence). V shed 2 bases and J shed 3 bases, with 8 bases lying between them. CDR3 bases: TGTGCCAGCAGTTACGGGGGGTTCTACGAGCAGTACTTC. This sequence encodes CASSYGGFYEQYF.

This clone was detected only once. This rearrangement joins TRBV7-3 to TRBJ2-2; no clear D gene. This CDR3 comprises 11 residues. Trimming left V 4 bases short and J 7 bases short, with 4 bases between. CDR1 is SGHTA, CDR2 FQGTGA, per germline. For the CDR3, the DNA is TGTGCCAGCAGCTCACGCGGGGAGCTGTTTTTT. As protein: CASSSRGELFF.

This clone was counted only a few times. The rearrangement joins TRBV10-3 to TRBJ1-2; no clear D. Germline CDR1 ENHRY, CDR2 SYGVKD. V shed 2 bases and J shed 6 bases, with 10 bases lying between them. The CDR3 totals 13 residues. The CDR3 here is CAISEKGLDGYTF. The DNA of the CDR3 is TGTGCCATCAGTGAGAAAGGGTTAGATGGCTACACCTTC.

The rearrangement links TRBV21-1 to TRBJ2-4; the table's D gene call, TRBD1, was not cross checked with the DNA. TRBV21-1 is a pseudogene locus. The CDR3 has 14 amino acids. CDR3 sequence (DNA): TGTGCCAGCATCCCAGGGACAGGTAGGTTCATTCAGTACTTC. Translating it yields CASIPGTGRFIQYF.

The V gene is TRBV29-1, the J gene TRBJ1-4; D gene unclear. Per the germline V gene, CDR1 is SQVTM and CDR2 is ANQGSEA. Trimming shortened V by 4 bases and J by 7 bases, and 10 bases separated the two germline ends. The CDR3 totals 12 residues. The CDR3 region has the DNA TGCAGCGTTGTGGTCCGAGGTGAAAAACTGTTTTTT. Protein: CSVVVRGEKLFF.

This sequence joins TRBV6-5 and TRBJ2-5; 7 nucleotides agree with TRBD2. The CDR3 contains 15 residues. Trimming cost V 4 bases and J 1 base; bases outside gene matches: 6. Germline V gene data show CDR1 as MNHEY and CDR2 as SVGAGI. CDR3 in amino acids: CASSSKLARQETQYF. CDR3 in DNA: TGTGCCAGCAGTTCCAAACTAGCGCGCCAAGAGACCCAGTACTTC.